This T cell receptor beta chain came from a study of blood T cell repertoires in COVID-19. Background on the study: COVID-19 samples from acute and convalescent phases originated in the United States, Italy and Spain.

The authors' processing: Amplified reference gene primers provided the basis for estimating nucleated cell counts. The protocol was immunoSEQ multiplex PCR, while the TCRdb copy is restricted to in-frame clones and leaves out a portion. That table supplies the V and J calls and clone size; D and trimming were determined from the DNA. The sample contains a few hundred thousand clones, approximately 90% of which appear only once. Those who participated ranged in age from roughly 18 to 90 years and resided in 20 to 25 US areas. Cohort allocation depended upon clinical history that participants reported. Germline V gene data show CDR1 as MNHEY and CDR2 as SVGAGI. V was shortened by 6 bases and J by 4 bases, with 15 bases between the two germline ends. The CDR3 runs to 15 residues.

The source is a man in his forties who had recovered from COVID-19. The chain carries TRBV6-5 and TRBJ1-4; D gene uncertain. The sample comprised PBMCs or T cells enriched from blood (not recorded which). CDR3 loop: CASRKRATINEKLFF. CDR3 in DNA: TGTGCCAGCAGAAAGCGTGCCACGATTAATGAAAAACTGTTTTTT.